This TCR beta chain was retrieved from a study of lymphopenia after photon versus proton radiotherapy. Study-wide findings and caveats: Photon-treated patients lost naive T cells and TCR diversity; proton-treated stayed stable. After lymphocyte nadir, photon-treated repertoires showed oligoclonal expansion, especially CD8+ Temra.

Clones were read by immunoSEQ multiplex PCR, and TCRdb kept only the in-frame ones, dropping some. This sample has about 18,000 clones, with roughly 88% found just once. Looked up from germline, CDR1 is SNHLY and CDR2 is FYNNEI. The CDR3 covers 14 residues. The V and J ends lost 6 bases and 7 bases, in that order; junction bases with no gene match: 9. This clone was counted a single time. Its antigen remains unidentified. The input for sequencing was peripheral blood, taken from a patient treated with proton-based radiotherapy. The sequence was collected from a man between 65 and 85 years old with pancreatic cancer. The gene calls are TRBV2 and TRBJ2-7; 10 bases line up with TRBD2. DNA for the CDR3: TGTGCCAGCAGATTACGGACTAGCGGTACAGAGCAGTACTTC. It translates to CASRLRTSGTEQYF.